Shown below are 7 T cell receptor beta chains from a single sample sequenced in a study of blood T cells in healthy people across ages (dated by TCRdb to between 2014 and 2017). The library was built by means of 5' RACE. Sequencing was performed on an Illumina HiSeq 2500. The second PCR ran for about 7 to 11 cycles and used a J-beta primer mix along with a sample-barcoded 5' primer. TCRdb's own reprocessing of the public reads used fastp at Q25 and MiXCR and kept productive beta chains. Identical CDR3 proteins give one entry, which carries the most common genes and DNA. The sample yields around 620,000 distinct CDR3 sequences; 25% to 30% were counted once. The top ten constitute less than 20% of the sample. Sequenced sample: blood. The receptors originated from an older woman in good health.

The genes are TRBV6-2 or TRBV6-3 and TRBJ2-6; tentative D call: TRBD1 (6 bases). Trimming took 6 bases from V and 4 from J, leaving 13 bases between them. The CDR3 runs to 15 residues. The germline CDR1 and CDR2 sequences are MNHEY and SVGEGT. The CDR3 nucleotides read TGTGCCAGCAGCCCACTAGGACAGGGGGCCAACGTCCTGACTTTC. It codes for CASSPLGQGANVLTF.

Concerning this clonotype itself: The junction departs from the called germline gene at one end, perhaps through a read error. The chain couples TRBV10-3 to TRBJ1-1, with D possibly TRBD1 on 6 matching bases. Per the germline V gene, CDR1 is ENHRY and CDR2 is SYGVKD. The CDR3 is 15 amino acids. CDR3 in amino acids: CASLAAPGENTEAFF. The CDR3 nucleotides are TGTGCCTCCCTGGCGGCTCCAGGGGAGAACACCGAAGCTTTCTTT.

V usage is TRBV11-2 and J usage is TRBJ1-2; D perhaps matches TRBD1 (5 bases). Germline V gene data show CDR1 as SGHAT and CDR2 as FQNNGV. This CDR3 comprises 18 residues. V lost 0 bases and J lost 3, with 20 bases in between. CDR3 loop: CASSLDIGFGGPYYGYTF. CDR3 nucleotides: TGTGCCAGCAGCTTAGACATAGGATTCGGGGGACCCTACTATGGCTACACCTTC.

This clonotype was counted many times. The V gene is TRBV5-1, the J gene TRBJ2-3; D uncertain. Trimming left V 0 bases short and J 2 bases short, with 4 bases between. The V gene's germline CDR1 is SGHRS and CDR2 YFSETQ. This CDR3 is built from 13 residues. Written as DNA, the CDR3 is TGCGCCAGCAGCTTGGAGGCCACAGATACGCAGTATTTT. Amino acid sequence: CASSLEATDTQYF.

The chain links TRBV4-2 to TRBJ2-5; D may be TRBD2 (6 bases). V was shortened by 2 bases and J by 3 bases, with 10 bases between the two germline ends. This CDR3 region has 14 residues. The germline V gene encodes CDR1 LGHNA and CDR2 YNFKEQ. CDR3 region: CASSQSSEEETQYF. The CDR3 nucleotides are TGTGCCAGCAGCCAATCTAGCGAAGAAGAGACCCAGTACTTC.

The V gene is TRBV10-3, the J gene TRBJ2-3; D might be TRBD1 (6 bases). Per the germline V gene, CDR1 is ENHRY and CDR2 is SYGVKD. This CDR3 is 15 amino acids long. V lost 3 bases and J lost 2, with 12 bases in between. CDR3 nucleotides: TGTGCCATCAGTGATTCGAGGACAGCCACAGATACGCAGTATTTT. This encodes CAISDSRTATDTQYF.

The gene calls are TRBV7-8 and TRBJ1-3, with D tentatively TRBD1 (6 bases). V lost 5 bases to trimming and J lost 0 bases, with 14 bases between them. The CDR3 length is 16 residues. Germline V gives CDR1 SGHVS, CDR2 FQNEAQ. DNA for the CDR3: TGTGCCAGCAGCAAAGTAGGGGGGGGCTCTGGAAACACCATATATTTT. Amino acid sequence: CASSKVGGGSGNTIYF.